This T cell receptor (beta chain) was captured in a study of cytomegalovirus exposure and HLA in healthy donors. The study, taken as a whole, reports: It was taken for granted in presence/absence analyses that sequencing depth across donors was roughly uniform. Fewer N-insertions (relative to the approximately 670-donor mean) were reportedly seen in an Asian-associated ancestry cluster in a later analysis.

The CDR3 length is 16 residues. CDR1 and CDR2 from the germline V gene are SEHNR and FQNEAQ (reference sequence). With V trimmed by 1 base and J by 0 bases, 4 bases remained unmatched. The PCR made use of 60 Vbeta and 13 Jbeta primers. Profiling relied on immunoSEQ multiplex PCR, and the TCRdb table lists in-frame clones only, not all of them. This table holds 150,000 to 200,000 clones, nearly 80% found once. Details on this clone: Its specificity is not known.

The chain joins TRBV7-9 to TRBJ2-7; TRBD2 agrees at 9 bases. Input material: PBMCs. The sequence was obtained from a woman between 50 and 59 years old in good health and CMV-seropositive. CDR3 sequence: CASSLGSGRSSYEQYF. CDR3 DNA: TGTGCCAGCAGCTTAGGCAGCGGGAGGAGCTCCTACGAGCAGTACTTC.